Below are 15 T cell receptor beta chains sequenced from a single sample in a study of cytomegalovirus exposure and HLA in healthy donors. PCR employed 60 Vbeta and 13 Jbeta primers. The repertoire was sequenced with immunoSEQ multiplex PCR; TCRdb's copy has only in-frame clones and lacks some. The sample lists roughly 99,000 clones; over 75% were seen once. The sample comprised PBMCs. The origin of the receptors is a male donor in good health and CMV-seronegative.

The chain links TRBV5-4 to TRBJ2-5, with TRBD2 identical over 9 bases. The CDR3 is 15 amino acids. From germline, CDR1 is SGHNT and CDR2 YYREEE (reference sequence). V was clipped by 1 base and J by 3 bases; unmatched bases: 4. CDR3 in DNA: TGTGCCAGCAGCTTGAAGACTAGCGGTAAAGAGACCCAGTACTTC. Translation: CASSLKTSGKETQYF.

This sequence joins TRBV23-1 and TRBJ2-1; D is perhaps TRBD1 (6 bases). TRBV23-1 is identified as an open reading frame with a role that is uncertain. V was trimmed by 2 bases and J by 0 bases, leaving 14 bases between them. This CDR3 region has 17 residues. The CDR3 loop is CASSQEDSDFSYNEQFF. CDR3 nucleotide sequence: TGCGCCAGCAGTCAAGAGGACAGCGACTTCTCCTACAATGAGCAGTTCTTC.

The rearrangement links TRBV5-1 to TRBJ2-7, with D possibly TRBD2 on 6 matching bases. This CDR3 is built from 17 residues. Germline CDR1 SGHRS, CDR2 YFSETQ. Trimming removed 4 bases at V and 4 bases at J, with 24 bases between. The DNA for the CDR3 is TGCGCCAGCAGCCCGGTCGGGGGAGAAGGCTTGGAGTACGAGCAGTACTTC. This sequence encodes CASSPVGGEGLEYEQYF.

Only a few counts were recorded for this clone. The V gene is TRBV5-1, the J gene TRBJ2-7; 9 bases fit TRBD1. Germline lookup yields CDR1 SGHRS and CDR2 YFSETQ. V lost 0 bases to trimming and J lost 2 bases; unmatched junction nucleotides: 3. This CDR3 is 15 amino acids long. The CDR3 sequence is CASSLEGQGTYEQYF. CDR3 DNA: TGCGCCAGCAGCTTGGAAGGACAGGGGACCTACGAGCAGTACTTC.

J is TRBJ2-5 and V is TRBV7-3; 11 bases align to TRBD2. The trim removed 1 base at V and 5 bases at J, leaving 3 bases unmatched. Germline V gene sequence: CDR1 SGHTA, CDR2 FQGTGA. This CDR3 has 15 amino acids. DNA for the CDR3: TGTGCCAGCAGCTTAATACTAGCGGGAGTTGAGACCCAGTACTTC. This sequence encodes CASSLILAGVETQYF.

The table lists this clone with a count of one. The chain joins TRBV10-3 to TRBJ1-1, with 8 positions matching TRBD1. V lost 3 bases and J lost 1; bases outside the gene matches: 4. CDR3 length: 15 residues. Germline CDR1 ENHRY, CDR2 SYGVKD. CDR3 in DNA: TGTGCCATCAGTGACGCGGACAGGGAGAACACTGAAGCTTTCTTT. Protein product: CAISDADRENTEAFF.

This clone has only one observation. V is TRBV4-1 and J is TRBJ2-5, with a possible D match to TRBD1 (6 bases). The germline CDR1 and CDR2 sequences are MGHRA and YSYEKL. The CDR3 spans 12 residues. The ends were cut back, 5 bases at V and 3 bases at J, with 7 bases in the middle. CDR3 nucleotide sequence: TGCGCCAGCAGCGGGGGCGAAGAGACCCAGTACTTC. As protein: CASSGGEETQYF.

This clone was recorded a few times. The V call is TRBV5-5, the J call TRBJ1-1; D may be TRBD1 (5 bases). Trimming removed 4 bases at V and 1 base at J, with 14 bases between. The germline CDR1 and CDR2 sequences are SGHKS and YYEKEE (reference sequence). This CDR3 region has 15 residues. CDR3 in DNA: TGTGCCAGCAGCCCGCTAGCGGGACGGAACACTGAAGCTTTCTTT. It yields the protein CASSPLAGRNTEAFF.

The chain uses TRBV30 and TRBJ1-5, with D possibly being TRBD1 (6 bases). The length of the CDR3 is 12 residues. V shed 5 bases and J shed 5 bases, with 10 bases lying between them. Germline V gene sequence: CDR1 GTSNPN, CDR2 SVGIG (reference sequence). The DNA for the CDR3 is TGTGCCTGGGGACAGTTTTATCAGCCCCAGCATTTT. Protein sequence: CAWGQFYQPQHF.

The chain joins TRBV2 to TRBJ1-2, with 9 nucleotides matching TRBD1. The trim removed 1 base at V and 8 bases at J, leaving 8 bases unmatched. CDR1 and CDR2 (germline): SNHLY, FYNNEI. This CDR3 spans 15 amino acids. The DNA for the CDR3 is TGTGCCAGCAGTGAAGACAGGGGGCAGGGATTGGGCTACACCTTC. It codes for CASSEDRGQGLGYTF.

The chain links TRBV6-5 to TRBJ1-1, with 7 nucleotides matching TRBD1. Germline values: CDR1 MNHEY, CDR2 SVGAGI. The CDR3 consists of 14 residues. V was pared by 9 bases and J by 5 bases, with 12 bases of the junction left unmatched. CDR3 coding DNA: TGTGCCAGTACAGCCCGGGACAGAAGGACTGAAGCTTTCTTT. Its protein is CASTARDRRTEAFF.

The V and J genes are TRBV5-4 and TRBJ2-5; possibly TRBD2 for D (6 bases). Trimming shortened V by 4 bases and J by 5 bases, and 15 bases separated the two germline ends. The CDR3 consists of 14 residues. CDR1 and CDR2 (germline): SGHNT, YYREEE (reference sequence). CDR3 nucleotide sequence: TGTGCCAGCAGCAGCAGGGAGGTCCGGGAGACCCAGTACTTC. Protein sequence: CASSSREVRETQYF. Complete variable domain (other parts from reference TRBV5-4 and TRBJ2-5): ETGVTQSPTHLIKTRGQQVTLRCSSQSGHNTVSWYQQALGQGPQFIFQYYREEENGRGNFPPRFSGLQFPNYSSELNVNALELDDSALYLCASSSREVRETQYFGPGTRLLVL.

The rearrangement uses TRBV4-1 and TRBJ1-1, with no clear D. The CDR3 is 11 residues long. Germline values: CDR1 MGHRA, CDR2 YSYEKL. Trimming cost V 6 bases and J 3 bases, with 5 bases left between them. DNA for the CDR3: TGCGCCAGCAGTCGCGACACTGAAGCTTTCTTT. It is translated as CASSRDTEAFF.

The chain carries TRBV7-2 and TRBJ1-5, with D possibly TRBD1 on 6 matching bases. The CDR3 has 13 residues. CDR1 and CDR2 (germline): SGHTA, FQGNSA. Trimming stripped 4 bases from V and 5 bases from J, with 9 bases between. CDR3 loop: CASSSNRDQPQHF. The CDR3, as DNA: TGTGCCAGCAGCTCGAACAGGGATCAGCCCCAGCATTTT.

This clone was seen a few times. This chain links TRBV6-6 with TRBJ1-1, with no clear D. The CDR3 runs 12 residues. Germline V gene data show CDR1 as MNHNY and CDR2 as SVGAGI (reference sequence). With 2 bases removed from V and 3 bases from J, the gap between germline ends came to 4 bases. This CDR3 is CASSYLYTEAFF. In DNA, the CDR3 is TGTGCCAGCAGTTACCTTTACACTGAAGCTTTCTTT.